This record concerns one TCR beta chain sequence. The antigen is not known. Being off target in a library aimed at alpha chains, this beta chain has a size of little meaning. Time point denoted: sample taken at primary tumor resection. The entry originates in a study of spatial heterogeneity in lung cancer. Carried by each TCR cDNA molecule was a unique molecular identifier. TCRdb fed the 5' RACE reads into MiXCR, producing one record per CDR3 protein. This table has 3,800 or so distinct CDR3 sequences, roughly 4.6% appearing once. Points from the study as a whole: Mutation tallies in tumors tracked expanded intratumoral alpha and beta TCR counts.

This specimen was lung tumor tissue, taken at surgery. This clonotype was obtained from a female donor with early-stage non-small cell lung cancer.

The CDR3 region is CSARENTGELFF. The CDR3, as DNA: TGCAGTGCTAGGGAGAACACCGGGGAGCTGTTTTTT. This chain connects TRBV20-1 to TRBJ2-2, with D unresolved. Germline V gives CDR1 DFQATT, CDR2 SNEGSKA (reference sequence). The CDR3 is 12 amino acids. V dropped 3 bases and J dropped 1 base, with 3 bases sitting between them.